This TCR beta chain was sequenced during a study of T cells in tuberculosis. The time point here: new active TB diagnosis, blood taken before or within 7 days of starting treatment. Sequencing used immunoSEQ multiplex PCR; TCRdb keeps in-frame clones, though not all of them. The sample includes some 31,000 clones, around 88% of them seen just once. This CDR3 is built from 16 residues. V lost 0 bases and J lost 3, with 12 bases in between. The germline V gene has CDR1 MGHRA and CDR2 YSYEKL. The V gene is TRBV4-1, the J gene TRBJ1-5; D perhaps matches TRBD1 (6 bases). Sample: PBMCs, taken at tuberculosis diagnosis. The origin of this receptor is an adult with tuberculosis. The CDR3 protein is CASSQDGGRANQPQHF. Here the CDR3 DNA reads TGCGCCAGCAGCCAAGATGGGGGCAGGGCCAATCAGCCCCAGCATTTT.